A selection of T cell receptor beta chains follows, all from one sample in a study of T cell responses to AZD1222 COVID-19 vaccine. Sequencing used immunoSEQ multiplex PCR; TCRdb keeps in-frame clones, though not all of them. The sample holds about 130,000 clones, less than 95% seen once. Sequenced here: peripheral blood, sampled on day 0 of MenACWY control vaccination. The source is an adult in good health. CDR3s include the opening cysteine and the closing phenylalanine or tryptophan. A D gene is named only where the DNA matches it firmly. Clone size is shown for a subset of rows, as once, few, many or a class of expanded clone.

CDR3aa: CSVHVTGMNTEAFF
CDR3nt: TGCAGCGTCCACGTAACAGGGATGAACACTGAAGCTTTCTTT
v_gene: TRBV29-1
abundance: NA
d_gene: NA
j_gene: TRBJ1-1

CDR3aa: CASSRSRNYGYTF
CDR3nt: TGTGCCAGCAGCCGAAGTCGAAACTATGGCTACACCTTC
v_gene: TRBV13
abundance: NA
d_gene: NA
j_gene: TRBJ1-2

CDR3aa: CASSQQGNEKLFF
CDR3nt: TGTGCCAGCAGCCAACAGGGTAATGAAAAACTGTTTTTT
v_gene: TRBV13
abundance: NA
d_gene: NA
j_gene: TRBJ1-4

CDR3aa: CASSLSGPSSYNEQFF
CDR3nt: TGTGCCAGCAGCTTGTCGGGACCATCCTCCTACAATGAGCAGTTCTTC
v_gene: TRBV7-3
abundance: NA
d_gene: NA
j_gene: TRBJ2-1

CDR3aa: CASSGGQTTGELFF
CDR3nt: TGTGCCAGTAGTGGTGGACAGACCACCGGGGAGCTGTTTTTT
v_gene: TRBV19
abundance: once
d_gene: NA
j_gene: TRBJ2-2

CDR3aa: CASRGNTGELFF
CDR3nt: TGCGCCAGCAGAGGGAACACCGGGGAGCTGTTTTTT
v_gene: TRBV10-2
abundance: few
d_gene: NA
j_gene: TRBJ2-2

CDR3aa: CASSPVWAQETQYF
CDR3nt: TGTGCCAGCAGCCCGGTTTGGGCACAAGAGACCCAGTACTTC
v_gene: TRBV7-9
abundance: NA
d_gene: NA
j_gene: TRBJ2-5

CDR3aa: CASSQTTAGGLDEQFF
CDR3nt: TGTGCCAGCAGCCAAACTACCGCGGGGGGGTTGGATGAGCAGTTCTTC
v_gene: TRBV4-2
abundance: NA
d_gene: TRBD2
j_gene: TRBJ2-1

CDR3aa: CASSEGLASNEQFF
CDR3nt: TGTGCCAGCAGTGAAGGTCTGGCCTCAAATGAGCAGTTCTTC
v_gene: TRBV6-1
abundance: NA
d_gene: NA
j_gene: TRBJ2-1

CDR3aa: CASSQGSVTEAFF
CDR3nt: TGTGCCAGCAGTCAGGGATCGGTCACTGAAGCTTTCTTT
v_gene: TRBV27
abundance: once
d_gene: NA
j_gene: TRBJ1-1

CDR3aa: CASSLGEQGTDTQYF
CDR3nt: TGTGCCAGCAGCTTGGGGGAGCAGGGCACAGATACGCAGTATTTT
v_gene: TRBV11-3
abundance: NA
d_gene: NA
j_gene: TRBJ2-3

CDR3aa: CASSTDRGRESGYTF
CDR3nt: TGTGCCAGCAGTACCGACAGGGGGCGAGAAAGTGGCTACACCTTC
v_gene: TRBV27
abundance: NA
d_gene: TRBD1
j_gene: TRBJ1-2

CDR3aa: CASSQDPWGEGETQYF
CDR3nt: TGCGCCAGCAGCCAAGATCCGTGGGGCGAGGGAGAGACCCAGTACTTC
v_gene: TRBV4-1
abundance: NA
d_gene: NA
j_gene: TRBJ2-5

CDR3aa: CASSSQRSRDTLEAFF
CDR3nt: TGTGCCAGCAGCTCGCAGCGCTCGCGAGACACGCTAGAAGCTTTCTTT
v_gene: TRBV7-9
abundance: NA
d_gene: NA
j_gene: TRBJ1-1

CDR3aa: CASSPPGTATYEQYF
CDR3nt: TGTGCCAGCTCACCACCGGGGACAGCAACCTACGAGCAGTACTTC
v_gene: TRBV18
abundance: once
d_gene: TRBD1
j_gene: TRBJ2-7

CDR3aa: CASSQADRVPQETQYF
CDR3nt: TGTGCCAGCAGCCAAGCGGACAGGGTACCGCAAGAGACCCAGTACTTC
v_gene: TRBV4-2
abundance: NA
d_gene: TRBD1
j_gene: TRBJ2-5

CDR3aa: CASSQEPFGPSTGELFF
CDR3nt: TGCGCCAGCAGCCAAGAACCCTTTGGACCGAGCACCGGGGAGCTGTTTTTT
v_gene: TRBV4-1
abundance: many
d_gene: NA
j_gene: TRBJ2-2

CDR3aa: CASSSNDPPGSEQYF
CDR3nt: TGTGCCAGCAGCTCTAATGACCCTCCGGGGAGCGAGCAGTACTTC
v_gene: TRBV11-3
abundance: NA
d_gene: NA
j_gene: TRBJ2-7

CDR3aa: CVSSLVVSNQPQHF
CDR3nt: TGTGTCTCTTCCCTAGTCGTTAGCAATCAGCCCCAGCATTTT
v_gene: TRBV6-5
abundance: NA
d_gene: NA
j_gene: TRBJ1-5

CDR3aa: CAWSVLLLAGAYNEQFF
CDR3nt: TGTGCCTGGAGTGTACTCCTTCTAGCGGGAGCTTACAATGAGCAGTTCTTC
v_gene: TRBV30
abundance: NA
d_gene: TRBD2
j_gene: TRBJ2-1

CDR3aa: CASSLARPDYGYTF
CDR3nt: TGTGCCAGCAGCTTAGCGAGGCCAGACTATGGCTACACCTTC
v_gene: TRBV11-2
abundance: NA
d_gene: NA
j_gene: TRBJ1-2

CDR3aa: CASSLPLRASGNTIYF
CDR3nt: TGTGCCAGCAGCCTCCCCCTCCGGGCCTCTGGAAACACCATATATTTT
v_gene: TRBV6-2/TRBV6-3
abundance: NA
d_gene: NA
j_gene: TRBJ1-3

CDR3aa: CASSTGRETQYF
CDR3nt: TGTGCCAGCAGCACAGGGAGGGAGACCCAGTACTTC
v_gene: TRBV2
abundance: NA
d_gene: NA
j_gene: TRBJ2-5

CDR3aa: CATSRPGTGLGYGYTF
CDR3nt: TGTGCCACCAGCCGTCCCGGGACAGGGCTTGGCTATGGCTACACCTTC
v_gene: TRBV15
abundance: NA
d_gene: TRBD1
j_gene: TRBJ1-2

CDR3aa: CASSQDEDYIRVGGDTQYF
CDR3nt: TGTGCCAGCAGCCAAGATGAGGACTATATACGCGTCGGGGGAGATACGCAGTATTTT
v_gene: TRBV14
abundance: NA
d_gene: NA
j_gene: TRBJ2-3

CDR3aa: CAWSVRGPGGNTIYF
CDR3nt: TGTGCCTGGAGTGTACGAGGGCCTGGTGGAAACACCATATATTTT
v_gene: TRBV30
abundance: NA
d_gene: NA
j_gene: TRBJ1-3

CDR3aa: CASSPKAGTGREKLFF
CDR3nt: TGTGCCAGTAGCCCTAAGGCCGGGACAGGGCGTGAAAAACTGTTTTTT
v_gene: TRBV19
abundance: NA
d_gene: TRBD1
j_gene: TRBJ1-4

CDR3aa: CASSLAGARQPQHF
CDR3nt: TGTGCCAGCAGCTTAGCGGGAGCGAGGCAGCCCCAGCATTTT
v_gene: TRBV5-6
abundance: NA
d_gene: NA
j_gene: TRBJ1-5

CDR3aa: CASSQNTGKNSPLHF
CDR3nt: TGTGCCAGCTCACAGAACACAGGGAAGAATTCACCCCTCCACTTT
v_gene: TRBV18
abundance: NA
d_gene: NA
j_gene: TRBJ1-6

CDR3aa: CASCSRLAGYDTQYF
CDR3nt: TGTGCCAGCTGTTCTCGACTAGCGGGGTACGATACGCAGTATTTT
v_gene: TRBV13
abundance: once
d_gene: TRBD2
j_gene: TRBJ2-3

CDR3aa: CAWSFGSLTDTQYF
CDR3nt: TGTGCCTGGAGTTTCGGCAGCCTCACAGATACGCAGTATTTT
v_gene: TRBV30
abundance: NA
d_gene: NA
j_gene: TRBJ2-3

CDR3aa: CASSQGVTTGELFF
CDR3nt: TGTGCCAGCAGCCAAGGGGTTACCACCGGGGAGCTGTTTTTT
v_gene: TRBV7-2
abundance: NA
d_gene: NA
j_gene: TRBJ2-2

CDR3aa: CASSFSSGSAGELFF
CDR3nt: TGTGCCAGCAGTTTTAGTAGCGGGAGTGCCGGGGAGCTGTTTTTT
v_gene: TRBV28
abundance: NA
d_gene: TRBD2
j_gene: TRBJ2-2

CDR3aa: CASSFSPTGWEAFF
CDR3nt: TGTGCCAGCAGTTTTAGTCCGACAGGGTGGGAAGCTTTCTTT
v_gene: TRBV28
abundance: NA
d_gene: TRBD1
j_gene: TRBJ1-1

CDR3aa: CASSPGTAYSGNTIYF
CDR3nt: TGTGCCAGCAGTCCCGGGACGGCCTACTCTGGAAACACCATATATTTT
v_gene: TRBV28
abundance: once
d_gene: NA
j_gene: TRBJ1-3

CDR3aa: CASSPGQYQPQHF
CDR3nt: TGTGCCAGCAGCCCTGGACAGTATCAGCCCCAGCATTTT
v_gene: TRBV12-3/TRBV12-4
abundance: NA
d_gene: NA
j_gene: TRBJ1-5

CDR3aa: CASSLGETDTQYF
CDR3nt: TGTGCCAGCAGTTTAGGCGAGACAGATACGCAGTATTTT
v_gene: TRBV12-3/TRBV12-4
abundance: NA
d_gene: NA
j_gene: TRBJ2-3

CDR3aa: CASSLDRTGNSPLHF
CDR3nt: TGTGCCAGCAGCTTAGACCGGACAGGCAATTCACCCCTCCACTTT
v_gene: TRBV7-9
abundance: NA
d_gene: TRBD1
j_gene: TRBJ1-6

CDR3aa: CASSLAMELTGELFF
CDR3nt: TGTGCCAGCAGCTTAGCGATGGAGCTCACCGGGGAGCTGTTTTTT
v_gene: TRBV7-9
abundance: NA
d_gene: NA
j_gene: TRBJ2-2

CDR3aa: CASSKPGQNHEQYF
CDR3nt: TGTGCCAGCAGCAAACCGGGACAGAACCACGAGCAGTACTTC
v_gene: TRBV3-1/TRBV3-2
abundance: NA
d_gene: TRBD1
j_gene: TRBJ2-7

CDR3aa: CSAWGGYTF
CDR3nt: TGCAGTGCTTGGGGTGGCTACACCTTC
v_gene: TRBV20-1
abundance: NA
d_gene: NA
j_gene: TRBJ1-2

CDR3aa: CASSPVADNSPLHF
CDR3nt: TGTGCCAGCTCACCAGTGGCAGATAATTCACCCCTCCACTTT
v_gene: TRBV18
abundance: NA
d_gene: NA
j_gene: TRBJ1-6

CDR3aa: CASSQDRTGGYGYTF
CDR3nt: TGTGCCAGCAGCCAAGATCGCACAGGGGGCTATGGCTACACCTTC
v_gene: TRBV14
abundance: NA
d_gene: TRBD1
j_gene: TRBJ1-2

CDR3aa: CASSLKGGGPSHTF
CDR3nt: TGTGCCAGCAGCCTAAAGGGGGGGGGCCCTAGTCACACCTTC
v_gene: TRBV3-1/TRBV3-2
abundance: NA
d_gene: NA
j_gene: TRBJ1-2

CDR3aa: CASSPGLASYNEQFF
CDR3nt: TGTGCCAGCAGCCCCGGGCTAGCCTCCTACAATGAGCAGTTCTTC
v_gene: TRBV7-3
abundance: NA
d_gene: NA
j_gene: TRBJ2-1

CDR3aa: CASSFGAPNTEAFF
CDR3nt: TGCGCCAGCAGCTTCGGAGCGCCGAACACTGAAGCTTTCTTT
v_gene: TRBV5-1
abundance: NA
d_gene: NA
j_gene: TRBJ1-1

CDR3aa: CASSLIMGNEQFF
CDR3nt: TGCGCCAGCAGCTTGATAATGGGCAATGAGCAGTTCTTC
v_gene: TRBV5-1
abundance: NA
d_gene: NA
j_gene: TRBJ2-1

CDR3aa: CASRSFPVGDYGYTF
CDR3nt: TGTGCCAGCCGCTCCTTCCCGGTCGGGGACTATGGCTACACCTTC
v_gene: TRBV6-5
abundance: NA
d_gene: NA
j_gene: TRBJ1-2